This T cell receptor beta chain was sequenced during a study of T cells in women clearing cervical HPV infection (dated by TCRdb to the late 2010s). For context, the study as a whole: The cases were 25 women with histologically confirmed HPV16-related CIN3 or worse, and 2 of these cases were invasive cancers. The approximately 26 controls were women who cleared a single incident HPV16 infection within 12 months without developing precancer or cancer. Blood from cases was collected at the visit at which the lesion was first identified, whereas blood from controls was collected once infection was no longer detected. For cases, the median interval between lesion detection and blood sampling was about 140 days, with an interquartile range of roughly 80 to 230 days. HLA typing was available for only a few women, so HLA type could not be excluded as a confounder. An exploratory proof-of-principle case-control study, nested within the Guanacaste HPV Natural History Study in Costa Rica, was conducted to compare TCR repertoires across cervical HPV16 outcomes. Cases were matched to controls by age within five years and by the year the sample was collected. Cases had a median age of almost 35 years and controls had a median age of around 40, with no significant differences in baseline characteristics. In the parent cohort, roughly 9,700 women aged 18 or older were enrolled in Guanacaste, Costa Rica, during about 1993 to 1994 and then followed for less than 8 years. As quality controls, five blinded duplicates were added to each group, bringing the total to about 60 samples made up of roughly 50 participants and ten or so replicates. Broad study findings and their caveats: Across sequencing depths, CIN3+ cases showed significantly higher TCR repertoire richness than controls, but evenness did not differ between the groups. Lower TRBV6-7 relative abundance was observed in cases than in controls (around 0.11% versus 0.15%; Bonferroni P = 0.0008). Because the number of T cells in each sample was unknown, differences in richness could reflect differing T-cell content rather than repertoire biology. Random forest classifiers combining richness and V gene abundances distinguished cases from controls with an estimated AUC of about 0.8. The cross-sectional design could not show whether associations preceded infection or resulted from it; effector/memory subsets and HPV-specific T cells were not isolated.

About this clone: This receptor's antigen is unknown. With the read ending 3 residues before the CDR3 end, the germline J gene is used to fill in that end.

Every participant had a single incident cervical HPV16 infection, and prevalent HPV16 infections were excluded. Cervical HPV DNA was detected by MY09/MY11 PCR, and genotyping was performed by dot-blot hybridization. Fifteen mL of heparinized blood were centrifuged, and the buffy coat was split into aliquots, frozen at -30 degrees C, and then kept at -80 degrees C. Genomic DNA was extracted from buffy coat specimens using QIAGEN kits. Using the immunoSEQ assay, multiplex PCR amplified TCR beta CDR3 regions from an average of about 1.1 ug of genomic DNA per sample. Primer bias was corrected in the assay by using a complete synthetic TCR repertoire to establish an amplification baseline. Amplicons were sequenced on the Illumina platform. Processing in the source paper ran as follows. Error correction of the sequences involved clustering with frequency ratios plus a modified nearest-neighbor algorithm, after which the sequences were analyzed in the immunoSEQ Analyzer using IMGT gene definitions. At each rarefaction depth, TCR richness and evenness were averaged across 20 rarefaction repeats, and samples with fewer sequences than that depth were excluded. Wilcoxon rank sum tests with FDR correction were used to compare relative abundances of V, D and J genes between the groups. An intraclass correlation of about 96% for TCR richness and an average of around 76% across 66 gene segments were obtained from the blinded duplicates. TCRdb provides this immuneACCESS table in a form limited to in-frame rearrangements. Some clones are lacking; in checked studies, under half of them reflect an unresolved V gene, and why the rest are absent is not known. From that table come the V and J calls and clone size; the DNA was used to work out D and trimming. The sample's own table lists about 36,000 clones. 3.5% to 4.5% of the sample goes to the ten largest clones.

Cut back by 4 bases and 6 bases, the V and J ends lie 25 bases apart. In the germline V gene, CDR1 corresponds to MNHEY and CDR2 to SVGEGT. Including the terminal cysteine and phenylalanine, the CDR3 comprises 17 residues. Sequencing covers 42 bases of the CDR3, shown here with the frame starting at base 1. This clonotype originated in a woman aged 18 to 75 with a cervical HPV16 infection that either progressed to CIN3+ or cleared (not recorded which). The sample taken for sequencing was blood buffy coat. The sequence joins TRBV6-2 or TRBV6-3 to TRBJ2-7; D gene: possibly TRBD1, on 5 matching bases. CDR3 DNA, as far as it was read: TGTGCCAGCAGTTTCCCATCCACAGGTGACGTACGGTTCGAG. It translates as CASSFPSTGDVRFE. The whole CDR3 reads CASSFPSTGDVRFEQYF.